This TCR beta chain emerged from a study of OX40 agonist ivuxolimab in advanced cancers. Across the whole study: The patients received agonistic anti-OX40 (CD134) antibody ivuxolimab. Points from the study as a whole: Relative to CD4+ cells, CD8+ T cells on average had more expanded clones. Doses of 0.1 to 3.0 mg/kg were accompanied by clonal expansion of CD4+ and CD8+ blood T cells by week 6.

Looked up from germline, CDR1 is SGHTA and CDR2 is FQGNSA. This CDR3 contains 14 residues. V lost 1 base, J lost 2 bases, and 6 bases lay in between. This clone was picked up one time. Its specificity is not known. The protocol was immunoSEQ multiplex PCR, while the TCRdb copy is restricted to in-frame clones and leaves out a portion. The sample records 70,000 or so clones, approximately 91% being singletons. This receptor was obtained from an adult with an advanced solid tumor such as melanoma, head and neck, liver or kidney cancer. The chain links TRBV7-2 to TRBJ1-3; D is possibly TRBD1 (5 bases). Sequencing used CD4+ or CD8+ T cells sorted from blood, obtained in a trial of the OX40 agonist ivuxolimab. As DNA, the CDR3 is TGTGCCAGCAGCTTAGGAGGGGCTGGAAACACCATATATTTT. As protein: CASSLGGAGNTIYF.